The clone carrying this TCR beta chain was counted only a few times. What it binds is not known. These data originate in a study of blood T cells in healthy people across ages. Across the whole study: T cells yielded about one barcoded beta molecule per two cells through template switching.

Primed by a sample-barcoded 5' primer and a J-beta primer mix, a second PCR proceeded for roughly 6 to 12 cycles. TCRdb re-analysed the 5' RACE reads in MiXCR, keeping a single row per CDR3 protein. Found here are fewer than 2 million distinct CDR3 sequences, roughly two fifths of them singletons; the top ten hold under 25%. V lost 6 bases, J lost 0 bases, and 13 bases lay in between. The germline V gene has CDR1 MNHEY and CDR2 SVGAGI. The CDR3 is 15 residues long. General study findings and limits: Roughly linear age-related decline in beta diversity appeared, significant by age 40. Unsorted PBMCs ruled out conclusive naive versus antigen-experienced comparison.

This TCR was sampled from a human donor in good health. Sequenced material: blood. The chain couples TRBV6-5 to TRBJ2-3; unclear D gene. This CDR3 reads CASRPSLASTDTQYF. CDR3 nucleotides: TGTGCCAGCAGGCCCTCTTTAGCTAGCACAGATACGCAGTATTTT.